The 9 T cell receptor beta chains below were found in one sample sequenced in a study of graft-versus-host responses after intestinal transplantation. Sequencing was performed with immunoSEQ multiplex PCR; in TCRdb, only in-frame clones are kept and a portion is missing. In the table there are approximately 77,000 clones, about 90% of which are singletons. Source: PBMCs, taken 98 days after intestinal transplantation. These receptors all come from a human patient who received an intestinal transplant, so some T cells may come from the graft donor.

The chain uses TRBV6-1 and TRBJ1-2; D unclear. The ends were cut back, 3 bases at V and 4 bases at J, with 9 bases in the middle. Germline V gene data show CDR1 as MNHNS and CDR2 as SASEGT. The CDR3 has 13 residues. The CDR3 loop is CASSEEGTYGYTF. The CDR3 DNA is TGTGCCAGCAGTGAGGAGGGAACCTATGGCTACACCTTC.

The chain uses TRBV27 and TRBJ2-7; the D gene is possibly TRBD2 (6 bases). Germline loops: CDR1 MNHEY, CDR2 SMNVEV (reference sequence). The germline V and J ends were trimmed by 5 bases and 6 bases, with 14 bases remaining between them. The CDR3 is 13 amino acids. As DNA, the CDR3 is TGTGCCAGCAGTCCAATCTCCGGGGGCGAGCAGTACTTC. Protein product: CASSPISGGEQYF.

J is TRBJ1-6 and V is TRBV5-1; no definite D call. This CDR3 spans 14 amino acids. Trimming stripped 0 bases from V and 10 bases from J, with 11 bases between. From germline, CDR1 is SGHRS and CDR2 YFSETQ. CDR3 nucleotides: TGCGCCAGCAGCTTGGACGAGGGAGGGTCACCCCTCCACTTT. Translating it yields CASSLDEGGSPLHF.

This chain links TRBV28 with TRBJ1-5; no clear D. Per germline, CDR1 MDHEN and CDR2 SYDVKM. This CDR3 contains 16 residues. Trimming took off 3 bases at V and 6 bases at J, with 18 bases between the two ends. CDR3 sequence reads: CASSLFPSPISQPQHF. The CDR3 region has the DNA TGTGCCAGCAGTTTGTTCCCCTCCCCGATCAGTCAGCCCCAGCATTTT.

The V gene is TRBV2, the J gene TRBJ2-1, with 9 bases fitting TRBD2. V dropped 1 base and J dropped 6; count of bases not matched to a gene: 13. Germline CDR1 is SNHLY and CDR2 is FYNNEI. The CDR3 sequence is 18 residues long. CDR3 amino acids: CASSEVGGLAGVFNEQFF. CDR3 coding DNA: TGTGCCAGCAGTGAAGTCGGTGGCTTAGCGGGAGTGTTCAATGAGCAGTTCTTC. The full variable domain, in which reference TRBV2 and TRBJ2-1 provide the parts outside the CDR3, is EPEVTQTPSHQVTQMGQEVILRCVPISNHLYFYWYRQILGQKVEFLVSFYNNEISEKSEIFDDQFSVERPDGSNFTLKIRSTKLEDSAMYFCASSEVGGLAGVFNEQFFGPGTRLTVL.

The chain is built from TRBV30 and TRBJ2-1; the match to TRBD2 covers 7 bases. With V trimmed by 8 bases and J by 7 bases, 14 bases remained unmatched. The germline CDR1 and CDR2 sequences are GTSNPN and SVGIG (reference sequence). This CDR3 is 14 amino acids long. CDR3 sequence: CAPARRERINEQFF. The CDR3 nucleotides are TGTGCCCCTGCCCGGCGGGAGAGGATTAATGAGCAGTTCTTC.

The V and J genes are TRBV14 and TRBJ1-4; maybe TRBD1 (5 bases). V was trimmed by 0 bases and J by 0 bases, leaving 11 bases between them. The CDR3 is made up of 17 amino acids. Germline V gives CDR1 SGHDN, CDR2 FVKESK. CDR3 DNA sequence: TGTGCCAGCAGCCAAGAATGGGGGGGAGCAACTAATGAAAAACTGTTTTTT. Translating gives CASSQEWGGATNEKLFF. Full variable domain (remainder filled in from reference TRBV14 and TRBJ1-4): EAGVTQFPSHSVIEKGQTVTLRCDPISGHDNLYWYRRVMGKEIKFLLHFVKESKQDESGMPNNRFLAERTGGTYSTLKVQPAELEDSGVYFCASSQEWGGATNEKLFFGSGTQLSVL.

This clone showed up just once. The chain combines TRBV7-2 with TRBJ2-1; TRBD2 aligns across 11 bases. Losses at the gene ends were 3 bases for V and 3 bases for J; bases not matched to a gene: 4. CDR1 is SGHTA and CDR2 is FQGNSA in the germline V gene. The CDR3 contains 16 residues. CDR3 protein: CASSFSSGGNYNEQFF. In nucleotides, the CDR3 is TGTGCCAGCAGCTTTTCTAGCGGGGGGAACTACAATGAGCAGTTCTTC.

The J gene is TRBJ1-3, the V gene TRBV10-2, with D hard to call. CDR3 size: 16 residues. V dropped 4 bases and J dropped 2 bases, with 15 bases sitting between them. The germline V gene has CDR1 WSHSY and CDR2 SAAADI. As DNA, the CDR3 is TGCGCCAGCAGTGGAACTATGGTACAGCCTGGAAACACCATATATTTT. Protein sequence: CASSGTMVQPGNTIYF.